This T cell receptor beta chain originates from a study of cytomegalovirus exposure and HLA in healthy donors (dated by TCRdb to about 2017). About the investigation overall: In an earlier analysis of about 560 of the donors, roughly 300 Gb of sequence data and some 120 million unique TCR beta sequences from roughly 200 million T cells were reported. An early release covering some 640 HLA-typed donors comprised roughly 300 gigabases of sequencing data and roughly 86 million unique TCR sequences. The genetic ancestry cluster associated with self-reported Caucasian donors included 70% to 85% of the roughly 360 genotyped donors. The study aimed to test whether signatures of past pathogen exposure could be identified by cataloging public T cell receptors. Using immunosequencing, the study profiled T cell repertoires from about 620 subjects and related those repertoires to cytomegalovirus serostatus. A separate validation cohort of 100 to 150 different subjects was used in addition to the approximately 670-subject first cohort. The study combined high-throughput TCR immunosequencing, statistical association of individual TCRs with disease status, and machine learning to predict cytomegalovirus infection status. A later analysis re-examined previously published TCR beta repertoires from more than 550 donors and added high-resolution HLA genotyping to investigate patterns of TCR occurrence. The later analysis used no new phenotypic data to find candidate immune exposures, relying instead on TCR beta sequences and their occurrence across donors. An earlier analysis of some 600 of the donors applied high-throughput TCR beta sequencing to assess whether each TCR beta V gene segment acted as functional or pseudogenic. Donor age, sex, ethnicity and CMV serostatus were compiled alongside the repertoire data. In a later genetic analysis, genome-wide SNP genotypes for about 65% of the roughly 670 donors were used, and that subset was treated as a discovery cohort. All discovery cohort repertoires had been generated on a single sequencing platform. HLA typing covered class I and class II loci at four-digit resolution. Typing coverage differed by locus: A, B, C, DRB1 and DQB1 were typed in roughly 629-640 donors, DQA1 in about 550, DPA1 in roughly 590, and DPB1 in just under 490. Because of strong linkage in the cohort, four or five DR-DQ haplotypes were treated as single units for association and clustering. Among some 400 genotyped donors of the cohort, an average of around 220,000 unique TCR beta nucleotide sequences was sequenced per donor, of which approximately 19% were non-productive. General conclusions and limits of the study: Some IMGT-functional V segments, including TRBV6-2 and TRBV6-3, could not be told apart with the 87-base-pair reads, so those segments were excluded. In a later genetic analysis, a missense DCLRE1C variant was associated with V-gene and J-gene trimming of TCR beta chains, and the association was replicated in an independent cohort. Compared with the roughly 720-donor mean, donors in an Asian-associated ancestry cluster had fewer N-insertions in productive TCRs, according to a later genetic analysis. In a later analysis, around 15,000 TCR beta sequences were associated with specific HLA alleles at a false discovery rate of 0.05. A further reported finding was that TCR beta sequences accurately predicted the HLA-A and HLA-B alleles for most subjects in the first cohort. Compared with equally common non-associated chains, HLA-associated TCR beta chains in a later analysis were more clonally expanded and had lower generation probabilities. Presence/absence analyses assumed roughly uniform sequencing depth across donors, an assumption that may not hold. According to a later analysis, TCR association rates differed among HLA loci, with DRB1 alleles showing the most associated TCRs and HLA-C alleles showing the fewest. A total of 150 to 200 TCR beta chains were listed by the study as associated with cytomegalovirus. According to the authors, the approach could potentially be generalized to other disease states and immunological phenotypes. In this cohort, only TCR beta chains were sequenced, and detectable features were limited by the absence of alpha or paired-chain data. The sequencing pipeline was judged likely to have produced a cluster of highly shared sequence variants as a technical artifact. Linkage disequilibrium might explain the correlated functional status among segregating V segments, but an unknown experimental factor could not be excluded. In an earlier analysis of about 600 of the donors, most TCR beta V segments appeared in productive rearrangements about 90% or about 30% of the time, broadly matching IMGT annotations. For the cohort, immune exposure information was limited to CMV serostatus. A later analysis found that most CMV-associated TCR beta chains appeared HLA-restricted, with HLA associations seemingly driven largely by CMV exposure. Strong co-occurrence of HLA alleles, especially DR and DQ, made assigning TCR associations to individual alleles difficult. Several of the top co-occurrence clusters appeared to be linked to parvovirus B19, influenza, CMV and Epstein-Barr virus, according to a later analysis. The classifier was reported to diagnose cytomegalovirus status with high specificity and sensitivity in both the original cohort and the validation cohort. Because counts were too low, approximately 15 rarely observed V segments, including chromosome 9 orphons, were excluded from the earlier analysis of around 640 of the donors. Across donors, most TCR sequences were observed very rarely, whereas some public TCRs were present in many individuals. Because HLA typing was missing for some donors at each locus, association tests included only the typed subset. Three of the identified cytomegalovirus-associated TCR beta chains were confirmed in vitro to be specific for cytomegalovirus antigens.

For this clone: Its antigen is unknown. No per-base quality is available; no much larger clone lies one base away.

The cohort comprised 710 or so healthy bone marrow donors. All cohort members were sampled while nominally healthy, although unrecorded immune exposures were likely present. CMV serostatus was recorded as positive for roughly 290 and negative for about 55% of the roughly 670 cohort members, whereas no CMV serostatus was recorded for the donor in question. A peripheral blood sample was provided by each donor, and peripheral blood mononuclear cells were used for TCR beta sequencing. The Qiagen DNeasy Blood Extraction Kit was used to extract genomic DNA from the blood cell samples. The method behind the library was the immunoSEQ multiplex PCR assay. For the multiplex PCR, a mixture combining 60 forward primers for TCR Vbeta segments and 13 reverse primers for TCR Jbeta segments was used. The CDR3 region of rearranged TCR beta genes was amplified from genomic DNA with a multiplex PCR assay. The Illumina HiSeq System was used to sequence the amplified TCR beta libraries as 87-base-pair reads. Regarding the original processing steps: In a later analysis, tens of millions of unique TCR beta chains were counted across the 690 or so repertoires, and about 10 million of these chains were shared by at least two donors. Raw reads were error-corrected and collapsed into unique sequences with a nearest-neighbor algorithm that merged closely related sequences to remove PCR and sequencing errors. To assign V, D and J gene segments, CDR3 sequences were aligned to IMGT reference sequences. For a sequence to be retained, a match of at least six nucleotides to both a V gene segment and a J gene segment was required. A rearrangement counted as productive if the CDR3 had no stop codons and remained in frame with V and J, and every other rearrangement counted as non-productive. Following IMGT convention, CDR3 was defined as the stretch from the second conserved V-encoded cysteine up to the conserved J-encoded phenylalanine. The earlier analysis of about 610 of the donors excluded any sequence lacking an unambiguous match to a single V gene segment. In an earlier analysis of several hundred of the donors, V segments were called functional above 56.7% productive rearrangements and were called segregating when the between-donor standard deviation exceeded 5%. A statistical classification framework was built to diagnose cytomegalovirus status from the catalog of TCR beta chain sequences. A later analysis assigned V and J genes by comparing TCR nucleotide sequences with IMGT/GENE-DB human TR gene sequences. Using the TCRdist pipeline, a later analysis assigned CDR3 sequences along with most-parsimonious VDJ recombination scenarios. In a later analysis, each TCR beta chain was defined by its CDR3 amino acid sequence together with its V-gene family, and reads without a unique V-gene family were excluded. A later analysis removed roughly 590 highly shared, low-generation-probability nucleotide sequences to deal with suspected cross-contamination and a sequencing artifact. For each public chain, a later analysis derived a clonal expansion index from normalized ranks of inferred template counts within each repertoire. In a later analysis, generation probabilities were computed using a VDJ recombination model fitted to out-of-frame rearrangements, and the results were checked against IGoR. In a later analysis, TCR-TCR, TCR-HLA and TCR-CMV co-occurrence was scored with hypergeometric tests, and a repertoire-size bias correction was applied to TCR pairs. False discovery rates were estimated in a later analysis by permuting HLA or CMV assignments 20 times. A later analysis grouped co-occurring TCRs with DBSCAN, adding TCRdist sequence similarity when clustering within HLA-allele-positive subsets. Repertoires with fewer than 30,000 or more than 120,000 public chains, plus five repertoires with anomalous nucleotide sharing, were excluded from co-occurrence clustering. The source is immuneACCESS, and TCRdb retained only in-frame sequences with V and J called. Part of the clones is not carried over; for the studies checked, unresolved V genes explain less than half of this, and the remainder is unexplained. That table supplies the V and J calls and clone size; D and trimming were determined from the DNA. The sample table lists more than 80,000 clones, more than 60% of them with a count of one. Approximately 9.2% of the sample lies in the top ten.

CDR1 and CDR2 are drawn from the germline V gene (reference sequence): SGHKS, YYEKEE. The CDR3 goes from the cysteine to the phenylalanine over 16 residues. The DNA shown is the 48-base CDR3, in frame from base 1. Trimming takes 4 bases from V and 0 bases from J, and the germline ends sit 14 bases apart. The receptor chain draws on TRBV5-5 and TRBJ2-1; the D gene is possibly TRBD2, with 6 bases matching. The sample was PBMCs. This TCR derives from a human donor in good health. The sequence in DNA is TGTGCCAGCAGCCAGGTGGGGGGTAGCTCCTACAATGAGCAGTTCTTC. It translates to CASSQVGGSSYNEQFF.